This is a list of T cell receptor beta chains from one sample in a study of regulatory T cells in long-lasting Graves disease. MiXCR, applied by TCRdb to the multiplex PCR reads, yields one record per CDR3 protein. The sample holds roughly 520,000 distinct CDR3 sequences, approximately 12% seen once. A further study also used this sample, focusing on T cells in Graves' hyperthyroidism and ophthalmopathy.

The sample was peripheral blood mononuclear cells (PBMCs), taken at new diagnosis, from a patient treated with antithyroid drugs. These receptors all come from a woman aged 25-40 years with Graves disease. Both conserved end residues are part of each CDR3. D genes are given only for firm matches. Rows give clone size only sometimes, using once, few, many, or a class for an expanded clone.

TRBJ1-6,-,TRBV6-5,many,12,TGTGCCAGCAGTTACGACGGCGCACCCCTCCACTTT,CASSYDGAPLHF
TRBJ2-7,-,TRBV18,many,12,TGTGCCAGCTCACGACAGGACCACGAGCAGTACTTC,CASSRQDHEQYF
TRBJ2-3,-,TRBV4-3,many,18,TGCGCCAGCAGCCAAGAAAGTCTTACCGGGCTCAACACAGATACGCAGTATTTT,CASSQESLTGLNTDTQYF
TRBJ2-4,-,TRBV29-1,few,13,TGCAGCGTTGTACTAGCTGCCAAAAACATTCAGTACTTC,CSVVLAAKNIQYF
TRBJ2-2,-,TRBV6-1,many,14,TGTGCCAGCACCCTCCGAGTCTCTTCCGGGGAGCTGTTTTTT,CASTLRVSSGELFF
TRBJ2-7,-,TRBV19,many,15,TGTGCCAGTAGTAGGTCTGGGGGACCGAGCTACGAGCAGTACTTC,CASSRSGGPSYEQYF
TRBJ1-1,-,TRBV7-9,-,14,TGTGCCAGCAGCTTAATGAATAGGCGGCTTGAAGCTTTCTTT,CASSLMNRRLEAFF
TRBJ1-5,-,TRBV2,many,14,TGTGCCAGCAGTGTGAGGGCGGTGGGGCAGCCCCAGCATTTT,CASSVRAVGQPQHF
TRBJ1-2,-,TRBV19,many,15,TGTGCCAGTAGTTCGGCCCGGACAGACAACTATGGCTACACCTTC,CASSSARTDNYGYTF
TRBJ2-5,TRBD1,TRBV30,many,13,TGTGCCTGGAGTAGGGACAGGCAAGAGACCCAGTACTTC,CAWSRDRQETQYF
TRBJ1-2,-,TRBV9,many,13,TGTGCCAGCAGCGTAGGCAGGGAGTATGGCTACACCTTC,CASSVGREYGYTF
TRBJ2-1,-,TRBV7-2,few,12,TGTGCCAGCAGCCAGTACAGGGTTGAGCAGTTCTTC,CASSQYRVEQFF
TRBJ1-5,-,TRBV20-1,many,14,TGCAGTGCTAGAGAGACAGCTAGCAATCAGCCCCAGCATTTT,CSARETASNQPQHF
TRBJ1-2,TRBD1,TRBV6-1,many,13,TGTGCCAGCAGGGCAACAGGGGGCGGTGGCTACACCTTC,CASRATGGGGYTF
TRBJ2-2,TRBD2,TRBV7-6,many,17,TGTGCCAGCAGCCGGAACACAGCGGGAGGGGTAATCGGGGAGCTGTTTTTT,CASSRNTAGGVIGELFF
TRBJ2-3,TRBD1,TRBV2,many,16,TGTGCCAGCAGTCTCCGGGACAGGGGAGTATTGGATACGCAGTATTTT,CASSLRDRGVLDTQYF
TRBJ2-2,-,TRBV20-1,many,15,TGCAGTGCTAGAGACGCTCTAGTCAGGACCGGGGAGCTGTTTTTT,CSARDALVRTGELFF
TRBJ1-2,-,TRBV24-1,many,15,TGTGCCACCGCAGAGGGGCCCCCCCTTAACTATGGCTACACCTTC,CATAEGPPLNYGYTF
TRBJ2-1,-,TRBV9,few,17,TGTGCCAGCAGCGTCGACGGTTTGTTCGGGGGTCACAATGAGCAGTTCTTC,CASSVDGLFGGHNEQFF
TRBJ1-3,TRBD1,TRBV7-9,few,19,TGTGCCAGCAGCCAACGAAAACCGGGACAGGGGGCGGGTGGAAACACCATATATTTT,CASSQRKPGQGAGGNTIYF
TRBJ2-7,TRBD2,TRBV20-1,few,14,TGCAGTGCCGGCCCGACTAGCGGAACCTACGAGCAGTACTTC,CSAGPTSGTYEQYF
TRBJ2-1,TRBD2,TRBV7-9,-,15,TGTGCCAGCAGCTTAAAAGCGGGAGCCTACAATGAGCAGTTCTTC,CASSLKAGAYNEQFF
TRBJ2-7,TRBD2,TRBV5-5,few,17,TGTGCCAGCAGCTTCCTCCCGGGACTAGCGGTCTCCTACGAGCAGTACTTC,CASSFLPGLAVSYEQYF
TRBJ2-5,-,TRBV28,many,17,TGTGCCAGCAGTTCCAATCGAGCGGCATACCCAAGAGAGACCCAGTACTTC,CASSSNRAAYPRETQYF
TRBJ2-3,TRBD2,TRBV20-1,many,17,TGCAGTGCTAGAGGGACTAGCGGGAGGAGGGGAGCGGGTACGCAGTATTTT,CSARGTSGRRGAGTQYF
TRBJ1-2,-,TRBV11-3,many,13,TGTGCCAGCAGCTATCAGGGCGTAAATGGCTACACCTTC,CASSYQGVNGYTF
TRBJ2-5,TRBD1,TRBV5-1,many,15,TGCGCCAGCAGCTTGGTTGACAGGGTGCGGGAGACCCAGTACTTC,CASSLVDRVRETQYF
TRBJ1-1,-,TRBV20-1,many,14,TGCAGTGCTAGAGGGGCAGGGGTGGGCACTGAAGCTTTCTTT,CSARGAGVGTEAFF
TRBJ1-1,-,TRBV6-2/TRBV6-3,many,14,TGTGCCAGCAGTCGTATGGTGGAGAACACTGAAGCTTTCTTT,CASSRMVENTEAFF
TRBJ2-7,TRBD1,TRBV7-9,few,15,TGTGCCAGCAGCTTAGCGTTGGCAGGGGGCAGCGAGCGGTACTTC,CASSLALAGGSERYF
TRBJ2-3,TRBD2,TRBV19,-,15,TGTGCCAGTAGTATACGCGGGAGTAGCACAGATACGCAGTATTTT,CASSIRGSSTDTQYF
TRBJ2-3,-,TRBV7-3,-,15,TGTGCCAGCAGCCCAGGGATCTTTGAGGCAGATACGCAGTATTTT,CASSPGIFEADTQYF
TRBJ2-4,-,TRBV3-1,many,15,TGTGCCAGCAGCCAAGATAGTGGCAGAGGGGACATTCAGTACTTC,CASSQDSGRGDIQYF
TRBJ1-2,-,TRBV7-2,many,12,TGTGCCAGCAGCTTAGTTGCCTATGGCTACACCTTC,CASSLVAYGYTF
TRBJ2-5,-,TRBV20-1,once,15,TGCAGTGCTAGCGTGACTAGTGAACCGGGAGAGACCCAGTACTTC,CSASVTSEPGETQYF
TRBJ2-1,-,TRBV11-2,many,15,TGTGCCAGCAGCTTAGTCGGCGGCCAAGGGAATGAGCAGTTCTTC,CASSLVGGQGNEQFF
TRBJ2-2,TRBD2,TRBV3-1,few,18,TGTGCCAGCAGTCGGACTAGCGGGAGGGTGGCGAACACCGGGGAGCTGTTTTTT,CASSRTSGRVANTGELFF
TRBJ2-3,TRBD2,TRBV25-1,-,17,TGTGCCAGCAGTGCCTCCGGGACTACATCTAGCACAGATACGCAGTATTTT,CASSASGTTSSTDTQYF
TRBJ1-1,TRBD1,TRBV2,many,15,TGTGCCAGCAGCAGCGACAGGGTTATGAACACTGAAGCTTTCTTT,CASSSDRVMNTEAFF
TRBJ2-1,TRBD2,TRBV7-2,many,15,TGTGCCAGCAGCATGGGACTAGCGGGAGGCAATGAGCAGTTCTTC,CASSMGLAGGNEQFF
TRBJ2-7,-,TRBV20-1,many,12,TGCAGTGCTTCCGTAGCTGGCAACGAGCAGTACTTC,CSASVAGNEQYF
TRBJ2-7,TRBD2,TRBV20-1,many,13,TGCAGTGCTAGAGAGGGACTAGCGGGAGGTCCGTACTTC,CSAREGLAGGPYF
TRBJ1-6,-,TRBV6-2/TRBV6-3,many,16,TGTGCCAGCAGTGAGGACCCAGGGCGGGTCAGGCCACCCCTCCACTTT,CASSEDPGRVRPPLHF
TRBJ2-7,-,TRBV11-2,-,13,TGTGCCAGCAGTCTCGACATTCCCTACGAGCAGTACTTC,CASSLDIPYEQYF
TRBJ2-3,-,TRBV7-2,many,12,TGTGCCAGCAGCTTCTACACAGATACGCAGTATTTT,CASSFYTDTQYF
TRBJ2-3,TRBD2,TRBV29-1,many,17,TGCAGCGTTGAAGTCACCGGGACTAGCGGATCCACAGATACGCAGTATTTT,CSVEVTGTSGSTDTQYF
TRBJ2-5,TRBD2,TRBV28,few,15,TGTGCCAGCAGTTTATTATCGGGGGGGGAGGAGACCCAGTACTTC,CASSLLSGGEETQYF
TRBJ2-1,-,TRBV19,-,13,TGTGCCAGTAGTATATACATCTACAATGAGCAGTTCTTC,CASSIYIYNEQFF